The rows below give T cell receptor beta chains drawn from one sample of a study of blood T cell repertoires in COVID-19. The method was immunoSEQ multiplex PCR; TCRdb's version includes in-frame clones alone and lacks a portion of them. The data show 250,000 to 300,000 clones, about nine tenths seen once. The sequenced sample was peripheral blood. The origin of the receptors is a woman aged 40 to 50 who had recovered from COVID-19. CDR3s include the opening cysteine and the closing phenylalanine or tryptophan. The D gene is left open where the match is weak. Part of the rows lack a size; the others show once, few, many or a class for expanded clones.

TRBD1	TRBV6-6	NA	TRBJ1-5	CASSSGQSYSNQPQHF	TGTGCCAGCAGTTCGGGACAGAGCTATAGCAATCAGCCCCAGCATTTT
NA	TRBV11-2	few	TRBJ1-1	CASSLVYVRQGVGTEAFF	TGTGCCAGCAGCTTAGTCTATGTGCGGCAGGGCGTTGGAACTGAAGCTTTCTTT
TRBD1	TRBV30	NA	TRBJ1-5	CAWSVMGQGASQPQHF	TGTGCCTGGAGTGTAATGGGACAGGGGGCAAGTCAGCCCCAGCATTTT
NA	TRBV9	NA	TRBJ1-2	CASSSLGLNYGYTF	TGTGCCAGCAGCTCCCTTGGCCTTAACTATGGCTACACCTTC
TRBD1	TRBV19	NA	TRBJ2-2	CASRLGQGAGELFF	TGTGCCAGTAGACTGGGACAGGGGGCCGGGGAGCTGTTTTTT
NA	TRBV5-6	NA	TRBJ2-2	CASSLGQGPGYNTGELFF	TGTGCCAGCAGCTTGGGGCAGGGTCCGGGTTACAACACCGGGGAGCTGTTTTTT
NA	TRBV6-1	NA	TRBJ1-5	CASSEAGGNQPQHF	TGTGCCAGCAGTGAAGCGGGGGGTAATCAGCCCCAGCATTTT
NA	TRBV6-5	few	TRBJ1-1	CASSWGVGTEAFF	TGTGCCAGCAGTTGGGGAGTTGGGACTGAAGCTTTCTTT
TRBD1	TRBV16	NA	TRBJ1-2	CASSRGQGDYGYTF	TGTGCCAGCAGCCGAGGACAGGGGGACTATGGCTACACCTTC
TRBD1	TRBV30	NA	TRBJ1-6	CAWTGQLNSPLHF	TGTGCCTGGACGGGACAGCTTAATTCACCCCTCCACTTT
NA	TRBV10-3	NA	TRBJ1-4	CAIRSTGTNEKLFF	TGTGCCATCAGAAGCACGGGAACTAATGAAAAACTGTTTTTT
NA	TRBV2	NA	TRBJ2-5	CASSEVYSGHAQETQYF	TGTGCCAGCAGTGAAGTGTATAGCGGACACGCCCAAGAGACCCAGTACTTC
NA	TRBV11-2	NA	TRBJ1-1	CASSLRDGGNTEAFF	TGTGCCAGCAGCTTGCGGGACGGTGGGAACACTGAAGCTTTCTTT
NA	TRBV6-5	NA	TRBJ1-1	CATRQTAQTNTEAFF	TGTGCCACCAGACAGACAGCCCAGACAAACACTGAAGCTTTCTTT
TRBD2	TRBV7-8	NA	TRBJ2-2	CASSLAASGTVTGELFF	TGTGCCAGCAGCTTAGCGGCTAGCGGGACGGTCACCGGGGAGCTGTTTTTT
NA	TRBV30	NA	TRBJ2-7	CAWSAAGPYEQYF	TGTGCCTGGAGTGCCGCGGGACCCTACGAGCAGTACTTC
TRBD1	TRBV2	NA	TRBJ2-7	CASSRDRGYEQYF	TGTGCCAGCAGCCGGGACAGGGGGTACGAGCAGTACTTC
NA	TRBV18	NA	TRBJ1-4	CASSSSNEKLFF	TGTGCCAGCTCATCGAGTAATGAAAAACTGTTTTTT
NA	TRBV2	few	TRBJ2-2	CASSETSSFTGELFF	TGTGCCAGCAGTGAAACTAGTAGTTTCACCGGGGAGCTGTTTTTT
NA	TRBV27	NA	TRBJ1-1	CASSLSRTSGRTEAFF	TGTGCCAGCAGTTTATCCCGGACTTCAGGGAGGACTGAAGCTTTCTTT
NA	TRBV18	NA	TRBJ1-2	CASSPPNSGYTF	TGTGCCAGCTCACCACCCAACAGCGGCTACACCTTC
NA	TRBV9	NA	TRBJ1-2	CASSVEGVGYGYTF	TGTGCCAGCAGCGTAGAAGGGGTCGGCTATGGCTACACCTTC
NA	TRBV5-4	NA	TRBJ1-1	CASSLDASQGTEAFF	TGTGCCAGCAGCTTGGATGCCAGCCAGGGGACTGAAGCTTTCTTT
NA	TRBV5-1	NA	TRBJ1-1	CASSRGLNTEAFF	TGCGCCAGCAGTCGGGGTTTGAACACTGAAGCTTTCTTT
NA	TRBV4-1	NA	TRBJ1-2	CASSQHHLGQSRNYGYTF	TGCGCCAGCAGCCAACACCACCTCGGACAGTCCAGGAACTATGGCTACACCTTC
NA	TRBV28	NA	TRBJ1-6	CASSSTGRNSPLHF	TGTGCCAGCAGCTCAACAGGCCGCAATTCACCCCTCCACTTT
NA	TRBV3-1/TRBV3-2	NA	TRBJ2-5	CASSPPEETQYF	TGTGCCAGCAGCCCTCCTGAGGAGACCCAGTACTTC
TRBD2	TRBV5-1	once	TRBJ2-5	CASSPRAGGETQYF	TGCGCCAGCAGCCCCCGGGCGGGAGGAGAGACCCAGTACTTC
NA	TRBV5-8	NA	TRBJ1-2	CASSFGEGYGYTF	TGTGCCAGCAGCTTCGGGGAGGGATATGGCTACACCTTC
NA	TRBV19	NA	TRBJ2-1	CASRIQGNEQFF	TGTGCCAGTAGGATACAGGGCAATGAGCAGTTCTTC
TRBD1	TRBV6-1	NA	TRBJ1-5	CASSEEPRGSQPQHF	TGTGCCAGCAGTGAAGAACCCAGGGGGAGCCAGCCCCAGCATTTT
TRBD1	TRBV5-5	NA	TRBJ2-5	CASSLLPGTGDETQYF	TGTGCCAGCAGCTTGCTACCCGGGACAGGGGACGAGACCCAGTACTTC
NA	TRBV5-1	once	TRBJ2-3	CASSLGGGPDTQYF	TGCGCCAGCAGCTTGGGAGGGGGTCCAGATACGCAGTATTTT
NA	TRBV25-1	NA	TRBJ2-2	CASRVAGENGELFF	TGTGCCAGCCGGGTGGCAGGGGAGAACGGGGAGCTGTTTTTT
TRBD1	TRBV2	NA	TRBJ2-1	CASTRTGATYNEQFF	TGTGCCAGCACTAGGACAGGGGCGACATACAATGAGCAGTTCTTC
NA	TRBV19	NA	TRBJ1-2	CASSMGANYGYTF	TGTGCCAGTAGTATGGGGGCGAACTATGGCTACACCTTC
TRBD1	TRBV6-5	NA	TRBJ2-7	CASSMGQGRAYEQYF	TGTGCCAGCAGTATGGGACAGGGGAGAGCCTACGAGCAGTACTTC
NA	TRBV10-2	NA	TRBJ2-2	CATLAGNTGELFF	TGCGCCACCCTGGCTGGGAACACCGGGGAGCTGTTTTTT
NA	TRBV7-9	NA	TRBJ2-7	CASSLGGREQYF	TGTGCCAGCAGCTTGGGGGGGCGCGAGCAGTACTTC
TRBD1	TRBV15	NA	TRBJ2-7	CATRTGTGFEQYF	TGTGCCACCCGAACCGGGACAGGGTTCGAGCAGTACTTC
NA	TRBV18	NA	TRBJ2-7	CASSGGAFPTYEQYF	TGTGCCAGCTCAGGGGGGGCCTTCCCTACCTACGAGCAGTACTTC
NA	TRBV6-5	NA	TRBJ1-2	CASSPDRNFYGYTF	TGTGCCAGCAGTCCCGACAGGAACTTCTATGGCTACACCTTC
NA	TRBV2	NA	TRBJ2-5	CASSNEAQYF	TGTGCCAGCAGTAACGAGGCCCAGTACTTC
NA	TRBV19	NA	TRBJ1-2	CASSPGGALGGYTF	TGTGCCAGTAGCCCGGGGGGGGCGCTCGGGGGCTACACCTTC